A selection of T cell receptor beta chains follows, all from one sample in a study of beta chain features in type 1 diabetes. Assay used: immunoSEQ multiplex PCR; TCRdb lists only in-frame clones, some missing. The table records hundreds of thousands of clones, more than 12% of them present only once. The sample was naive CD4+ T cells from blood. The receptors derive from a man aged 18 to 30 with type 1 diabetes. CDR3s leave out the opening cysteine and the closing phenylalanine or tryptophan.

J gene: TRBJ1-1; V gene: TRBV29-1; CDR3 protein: SVGPGRGLNMNTEAF
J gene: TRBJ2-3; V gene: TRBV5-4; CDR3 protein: ASSSRLAGGSTDTQY
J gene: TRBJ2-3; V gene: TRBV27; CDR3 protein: ASQSADTQY
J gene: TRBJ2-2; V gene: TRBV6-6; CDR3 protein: ASSPGLAGDTGELF
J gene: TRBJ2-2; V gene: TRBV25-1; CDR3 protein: ASDGEPNTGELF
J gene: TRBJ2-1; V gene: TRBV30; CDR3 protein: AHLGSRGDEQF
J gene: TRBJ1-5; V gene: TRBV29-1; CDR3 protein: SVETGEEQPQH
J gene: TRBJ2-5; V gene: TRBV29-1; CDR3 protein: SVEEASRPQETQY
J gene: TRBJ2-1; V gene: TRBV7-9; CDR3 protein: ASSLVRPGADEQF
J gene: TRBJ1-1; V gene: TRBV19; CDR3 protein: ASSDPGLSTEAF
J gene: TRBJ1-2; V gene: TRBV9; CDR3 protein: ASSALSGTALYGYT
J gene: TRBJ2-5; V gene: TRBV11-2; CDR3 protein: ASRGMGTGKRETQY
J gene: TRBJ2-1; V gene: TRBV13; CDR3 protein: ASSLVGFHYNEQF
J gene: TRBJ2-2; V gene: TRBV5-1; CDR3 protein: ASSPLPDGELF
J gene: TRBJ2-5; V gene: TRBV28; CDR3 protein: ASSTSAGEQETQY
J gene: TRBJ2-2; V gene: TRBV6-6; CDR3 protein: ASSGQPNTGELF
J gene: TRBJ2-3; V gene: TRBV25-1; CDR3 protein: ASSEYTGTDTQY
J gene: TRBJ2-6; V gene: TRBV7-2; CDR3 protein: ASSELGRTSGANVLT
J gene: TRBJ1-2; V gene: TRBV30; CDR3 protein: AWRRRENQLSYGYT
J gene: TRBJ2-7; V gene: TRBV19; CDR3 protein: ASSGTGGLSSYEQY
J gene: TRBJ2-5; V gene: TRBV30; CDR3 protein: AWSVGLAGQETQY
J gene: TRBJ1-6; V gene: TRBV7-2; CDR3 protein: ASSLGFYNSPLH
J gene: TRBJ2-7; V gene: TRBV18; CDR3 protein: ASSAGTGDEQY
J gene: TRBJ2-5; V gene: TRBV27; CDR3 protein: ASSLTSTTQRETQY
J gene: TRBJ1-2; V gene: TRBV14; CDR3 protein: ASSPLQGVYGYT
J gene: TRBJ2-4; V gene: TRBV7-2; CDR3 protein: ASSLGMGWNIQY
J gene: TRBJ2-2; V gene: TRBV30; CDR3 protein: AWSNLRRPTGELF
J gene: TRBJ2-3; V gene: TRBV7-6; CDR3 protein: ATKKGGADTQY
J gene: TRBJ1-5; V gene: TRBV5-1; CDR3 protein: ASSLRPNQPQH
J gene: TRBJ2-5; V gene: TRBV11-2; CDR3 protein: ASSNSGRRGETQY
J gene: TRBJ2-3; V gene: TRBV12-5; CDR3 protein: ASGLSGSTDTQY
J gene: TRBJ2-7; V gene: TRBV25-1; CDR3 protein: ASSRTGVEQY
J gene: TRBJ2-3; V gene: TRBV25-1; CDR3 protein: ASSSRFSTDTQY
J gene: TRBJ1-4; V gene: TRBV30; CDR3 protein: AWNIRPNEKLF
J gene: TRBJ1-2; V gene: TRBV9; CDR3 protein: ASSVATGFGSYT
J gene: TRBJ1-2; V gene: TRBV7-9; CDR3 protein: ASSGPGRNLGYT
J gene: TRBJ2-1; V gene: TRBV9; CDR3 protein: ASSYPGLAGGRSYNEQF
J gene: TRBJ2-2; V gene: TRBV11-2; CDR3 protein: ASSPRTGSSGELF
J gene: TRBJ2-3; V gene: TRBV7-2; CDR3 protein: ASSGASSGSGEDTQY
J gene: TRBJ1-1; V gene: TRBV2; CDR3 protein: ASLLTGGTEAF
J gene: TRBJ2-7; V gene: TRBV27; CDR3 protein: ASRHRLGGSYEQY
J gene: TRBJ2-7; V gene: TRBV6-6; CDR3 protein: AATTTGLPYEQY
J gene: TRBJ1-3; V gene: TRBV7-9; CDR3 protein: ASSLARSSSGNTIY
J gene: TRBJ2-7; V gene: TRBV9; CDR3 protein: ASSVSRGGVEQY
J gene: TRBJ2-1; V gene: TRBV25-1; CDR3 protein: ASRGTGKARNEQF
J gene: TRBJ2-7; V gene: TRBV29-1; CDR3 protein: SVGDRGGPYEQY
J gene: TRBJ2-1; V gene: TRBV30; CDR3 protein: ASGLAGEQF
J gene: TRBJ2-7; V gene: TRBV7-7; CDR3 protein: ASSRGAGQGEGEQY
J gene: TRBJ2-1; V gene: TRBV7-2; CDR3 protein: ASTSPATSGGGGYNEQF
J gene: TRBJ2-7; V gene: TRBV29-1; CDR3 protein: SGVWTGSGQRY
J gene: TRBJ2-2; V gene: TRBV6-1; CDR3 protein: ASSEEVSPFTGELF
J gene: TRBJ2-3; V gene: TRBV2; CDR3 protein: ASRDGGTGTNTQY
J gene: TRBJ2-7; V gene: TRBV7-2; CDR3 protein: ASSAQGTSYEQY
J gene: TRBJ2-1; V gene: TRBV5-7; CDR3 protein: ASSLPQQYNEQF
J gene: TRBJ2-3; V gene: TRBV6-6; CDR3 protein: ASSRTSGTQY
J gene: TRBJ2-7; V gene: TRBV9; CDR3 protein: ASSEASGSYEQY
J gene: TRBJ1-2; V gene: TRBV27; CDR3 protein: ASSFLSGNYGYT
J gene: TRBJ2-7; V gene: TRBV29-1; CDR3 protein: SGTGPYEQY
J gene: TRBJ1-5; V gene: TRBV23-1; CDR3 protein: ASSQDWGQGRGQPQH
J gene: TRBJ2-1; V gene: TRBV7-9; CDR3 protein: ASSLRTGANSSYNEQF